The 20 T cell receptor beta chains listed next were all sequenced from one sample in a study of siplizumab effects on memory and regulatory T cells. Using immunoSEQ multiplex PCR, the repertoire was profiled, and TCRdb retains in-frame clones only, with some absent. The top ten clones hold about 11% of a sample with 95,000 to 100,000 clones, around 90% of them seen once. The specimen sequenced was non-Treg CD4+ T cells sorted from blood. Receptors originate from a human donor in good health.

With respect to this clone: Sequence at one end of the junction differs from germline and may be a read error. The gene calls are TRBV10-1 and TRBJ2-3, with 10 positions matching TRBD2. The CDR3 is made up of 12 amino acids. From germline, CDR1 is WNHNN and CDR2 SYGVQD (reference sequence). CDR3 loop: CASKPTSGILNF. The CDR3 DNA follows: TGCGCCAGCAAACCTACTAGCGGGATTTTGAATTTT.

The gene calls are TRBV11-2 and TRBJ2-7; 10 bases map to TRBD2. Germline trimming cut 4 bases from V and 3 bases from J; bases unmatched to any gene: 6. Germline CDR1 is SGHAT and CDR2 is FQNNGV. This CDR3 region has 15 residues. The DNA of the CDR3 is TGTGCCAGCAGCTCAAAAGGGACTAGCGACTACGAGCAGTACTTC. This encodes CASSSKGTSDYEQYF.

The chain combines TRBV19 with TRBJ2-5, with D perhaps TRBD1 (5 bases). Germline V gene lookup returns CDR1 LNHDA and CDR2 SQIVND (reference sequence). The V and J ends lost 5 bases and 2 bases respectively, with 12 bases between them. This CDR3 has 14 amino acids. CDR3 sequence: CASSQGSQQETQYF. In nucleotides, the CDR3 is TGTGCCAGTAGTCAGGGCTCCCAACAAGAGACCCAGTACTTC.

The chain has TRBV4-3 and TRBJ2-3, with D unclear. Trimming stripped 5 bases from V and 2 bases from J, with 14 bases between. The CDR3 sequence is 15 residues long. CDR1 LGHNA and CDR2 YSLEER come from the germline V gene. The CDR3 reads CASSRQAHTTDTQYF. CDR3 nucleotides: TGCGCCAGCAGCAGACAAGCCCATACCACAGATACGCAGTATTTT.

V and J are TRBV6-6 and TRBJ2-7; a weak D match, TRBD2 (5 bases). This CDR3 contains 13 residues. The germline V gene encodes CDR1 MNHNY and CDR2 SVGAGI (reference sequence). The V and J ends lost 0 bases and 5 bases respectively, with 8 bases between them. The CDR3 sequence: CASSYSPGDEQYF. CDR3 in DNA: TGTGCCAGCAGTTACTCCCCCGGGGACGAGCAGTACTTC.

The rearrangement joins TRBV27 to TRBJ2-7, with 8 positions matching TRBD2. The junction had 8 bases not matched to a gene; V was cut back by 10 bases and J by 0 bases. CDR1 and CDR2 (germline): MNHEY, SMNVEV (reference sequence). This CDR3 region has 14 residues. The CDR3 region is CATKPGLVSYEQYF. Written as DNA, the CDR3 is TGTGCCACCAAACCGGGACTAGTCTCCTACGAGCAGTACTTC.

The chain employs TRBV19 and TRBJ2-1; no definite D call. The CDR3 runs 14 residues. Germline V gene lookup returns CDR1 LNHDA and CDR2 SQIVND (reference sequence). V lost 6 bases and J lost 10, with 19 bases in between. The CDR3 region has the DNA TGTGCCAGTAGGAAATTGGGCCGCGAGGCGGAGCAGTTCTTC. Translating it yields CASRKLGREAEQFF. The complete variable domain, with remaining parts taken from reference TRBV19 and TRBJ2-1, reads DGGITQSPKYLFRKEGQNVTLSCEQNLNHDAMYWYRQDPGQGLRLIYYSQIVNDFQKGDIAEGYSVSREKKESFPLTVTSAQKNPTAFYLCASRKLGREAEQFFGPGTRLTVL.

The rearrangement joins TRBV10-2 to TRBJ2-1, with a possible D match to TRBD2 (6 bases). Between the trimmed V and J ends, which lost 2 bases and 9 bases, there was a span of 14 bases. The CDR3 sequence is 14 residues long. Looked up from germline, CDR1 is WSHSY and CDR2 is SAAADI. The CDR3 is CASSELNRETEQFF. CDR3 nucleotide sequence: TGCGCCAGCAGTGAGCTGAACCGGGAGACTGAGCAGTTCTTC.

This chain links TRBV2 with TRBJ1-3; D may be TRBD1 (5 bases). With 6 bases removed from V and 2 bases from J, the gap between germline ends came to 11 bases. The CDR3 runs to 14 residues. The germline CDR1 and CDR2 sequences are SNHLY and FYNNEI. In DNA form, the CDR3 reads TGTGCCAGCAGGCCCGGGACGGCTGGAAACACCATATATTTT. Residues: CASRPGTAGNTIYF. Using reference TRBV2 and TRBJ1-3 for the parts outside the CDR3, the full variable domain is EPEVTQTPSHQVTQMGQEVILRCVPISNHLYFYWYRQILGQKVEFLVSFYNNEISEKSEIFDDQFSVERPDGSNFTLKIRSTKLEDSAMYFCASRPGTAGNTIYFGEGSWLTVV.

The chain joins TRBV7-9 to TRBJ1-5; D not certain. Germline CDR1 reads SEHNR; CDR2 reads FQNEAQ (reference sequence). This CDR3 has 13 amino acids. Deletions cut 2 bases from V and 2 bases from J, with 4 bases between. The CDR3 DNA is TGTGCCAGCAGCTTATTTGGCAATCAGCCCCAGCATTTT. It yields the protein CASSLFGNQPQHF.

The chain joins TRBV30 to TRBJ2-2; TRBD1 matches 11 bases. Trimming at V came to 7 bases and at J to 3 bases, leaving 1 base not matched to a gene. Germline V gene lookup returns CDR1 GTSNPN and CDR2 SVGIG (reference sequence). The CDR3 extends over 13 amino acids. DNA of the CDR3: TGTGCCTTGGACAGGGGGCACACCGGGGAGCTGTTTTTT. Translated: CALDRGHTGELFF.

The rearrangement uses TRBV5-4 and TRBJ1-2, with 9 bases that match TRBD1. The V and J ends lost 4 bases and 7 bases, in that order; junction bases with no gene match: 8. The CDR3 is 14 residues long. The germline V gene has CDR1 SGHNT and CDR2 YYREEE (reference sequence). The CDR3 bases are TGTGCCAGCAGCCCGGGACAGGGACGAGGTGGCTACACCTTC. It specifies CASSPGQGRGGYTF.

The chain combines TRBV10-3 with TRBJ2-7, with D possibly being TRBD1 (6 bases). Between the trimmed V and J ends, which lost 2 bases and 2 bases, there was a span of 13 bases. Germline assignment: CDR1 ENHRY and CDR2 SYGVKD. The CDR3 contains 15 residues. As DNA, the CDR3 is TGTGCCATCAGTGAGAAAGGTACAGGGACCTACGAGCAGTACTTC. It specifies CAISEKGTGTYEQYF.

V and J are TRBV29-1 and TRBJ2-1; no definite D call. CDR1 SQVTM and CDR2 ANQGSEA come from the germline V gene. This CDR3 region has 11 residues. The CDR3 DNA is TGCGTTAAGGCAGATCACAATGAGCAGTTCTTC. Amino acids: CVKADHNEQFF.

This rearrangement joins TRBV7-8 to TRBJ2-2, with 9 bases fitting TRBD2. Germline assignment: CDR1 SGHVS and CDR2 FQNEAQ. Losses at the gene ends were 2 bases for V and 8 bases for J; bases not matched to a gene: 12. This CDR3 comprises 17 residues. The CDR3 spells CASSLSASGTLWGELFF. In DNA, the CDR3 is TGTGCCAGCAGCTTATCGGCTAGCGGGACCCTGTGGGGGGAGCTGTTTTTT.

This clone was observed a few times. The chain links TRBV11-3 to TRBJ1-2; 8 bases line up with TRBD1. The germline gives CDR1 SGHNT, CDR2 YENEEA. Trimming at V came to 5 bases and at J to 4 bases, leaving 3 bases not matched to a gene. CDR3 length equals 13 residues. The CDR3 spells CASSQGAGYGYTF. CDR3 in DNA: TGTGCCAGCAGCCAGGGGGCCGGCTATGGCTACACCTTC.

The CDR3 bases are TGTGCCAGCAGTTTCAGTACAGGGGGCGGGGAGCTGTTTTTT. Its protein is CASSFSTGGGELFF. The chain is built from TRBV28 and TRBJ2-2; TRBD1 aligns across 8 bases. The CDR3 extends over 14 amino acids. J was trimmed by 7 bases and V by 3 bases; bases with no gene match: 4. The germline V gene encodes CDR1 MDHEN and CDR2 SYDVKM. Together with reference TRBV28 and TRBJ2-2, the CDR3 gives the full variable domain: DVKVTQSSRYLVKRTGEKVFLECVQDMDHENMFWYRQDPGLGLRLIYFSYDVKMKEKGDIPEGYSVSREKKERFSLILESASTNQTSMYLCASSFSTGGGELFFGEGSRLTVL.

J is TRBJ1-3 and V is TRBV15; D unresolved. The germline V gene encodes CDR1 LNHNV and CDR2 YYDKDF (reference sequence). This CDR3 has 18 amino acids. Trimming took off 0 bases at V and 2 bases at J, with 17 bases between the two ends. CDR3 sequence (DNA): TGTGCCACCAGCAGAGAATTTAGAGGGTTACCCCCTGGAAACACCATATATTTT. Protein product: CATSREFRGLPPGNTIYF.

This clone was found once. The CDR3 spells CASSRTDSYGNYGYTF. The CDR3 bases are TGTGCCAGCTCACGAACCGATTCTTACGGAAACTATGGCTACACCTTC. This chain joins TRBV18 and TRBJ1-2, with unresolved D. V lost 4 bases and J lost 2, with 17 bases in between. CDR1 and CDR2 from the germline V gene are KGHSH and LQKENI. The CDR3 has 16 amino acids.

The CDR3 DNA reads TGTGCCAGTATCCCAGGGGGTGCAGGCAATCAGCCCCAGCATTTT. Translation: CASIPGGAGNQPQHF. The chain couples TRBV19 to TRBJ1-5; 7 nucleotides align to TRBD1. Trimming at V came to 7 bases and at J to 2 bases, leaving 8 bases not matched to a gene. This CDR3 is 15 amino acids long. Per germline, CDR1 LNHDA and CDR2 SQIVND (reference sequence). Full variable domain (remainder filled in from reference TRBV19 and TRBJ1-5): DGGITQSPKYLFRKEGQNVTLSCEQNLNHDAMYWYRQDPGQGLRLIYYSQIVNDFQKGDIAEGYSVSREKKESFPLTVTSAQKNPTAFYLCASIPGGAGNQPQHFGDGTRLSIL.